This T cell receptor (beta chain) stems from a study of T cells after yellow fever vaccination. Broader study findings: Booster samples showed a return of most primary-vaccination clones (approximately 95% CD4, around 88% CD8).

A few counts support this clonotype. Its antigen is undetermined. TCRdb reprocessed the 5' RACE reads with MiXCR, giving one entry per CDR3 protein. The sample lists 150,000 to 200,000 distinct CDR3 sequences, around 10% occurring once. Germline V gene lookup returns CDR1 KGHDR and CDR2 SFDVKD. The germline V and J ends were trimmed by 2 bases and 3 bases, with 12 bases remaining between them. The CDR3 sequence is 15 residues long. V gene TRBV24-1 combines with J gene TRBJ2-5, with D tentatively TRBD1 or TRBD2 (5 bases each). This TCR was recovered from a man between 18 and 29 years old who received the YFV17D yellow fever vaccine. The source material was CD8+ T cells sorted from PBMCs, sampled 15 days after the yellow fever booster vaccination. CDR3: CATSDSGAKKETQYF. The DNA of the CDR3 is TGTGCCACCAGTGATTCCGGGGCGAAGAAAGAGACCCAGTACTTC.